This entry features one T cell receptor (beta chain) sequence. Its recognized antigen is unknown. The record has no base qualities; no much larger clone is one base away. The data were taken from a study of T cells in Graves' hyperthyroidism and ophthalmopathy (dated by TCRdb to about 2019). Turning to the overall study: Peripheral blood samples were taken at the time of initial diagnosis, prior to any treatment. After sampling, hyperthyroidism patients received methimazole starting at 30 mg daily, and ophthalmopathy patients received high-dose intravenous methylprednisolone. The roughly 100 discovery patients were divided at random into training and test sets in a 7:3 ratio. TCR V-J signatures able to tell the groups apart were searched for in a discovery cohort of 95 or so patients, of whom more than 40 had Graves' ophthalmopathy and roughly 58 had stable Graves' hyperthyroidism. In more than 5 Graves' hyperthyroidism patients, the study also compared T-cell repertoires from thyroid tissue with T-cell repertoires from blood. The paper reports TCR Vbeta CDR3 sequencing of roughly 140 peripheral blood samples: under 45 ophthalmopathy, some 80 hyperthyroidism and around 17 progressor patients. Whether ophthalmopathy could be predicted prospectively was tested in an independent validation cohort made up of some 20 hyperthyroidism patients plus 17 patients who later progressed to ophthalmopathy.

Ophthalmopathy patients had moderately to severely active disease, Clinical Activity Score of at least 3, NOSPECS grade of at least 4, and duration under 3 months. Exclusion was applied to patients with uncontrolled infections, other autoimmune diseases, pregnancy or lactation. Diagnoses relied on clinical symptoms, serum thyroxine and TRAb, thyroid ultrasound and orbital computed tomography. Ficoll-Paque density gradient centrifugation was used to isolate PBMCs from approximately 10 ml of fresh peripheral blood. Total RNA was extracted using Trizol reagent, and RNA quality was assessed on an Agilent 2100 Bioanalyzer. The full study reports these points: In validation, the model predicted progression to ophthalmopathy a median of about 6.8 months before onset, with about 67% sensitivity and just under 75% specificity. No statistical method was used to set the sample size in advance, and investigators knew the group allocation. Ophthalmopathy was separated from stable hyperthyroidism by a 13 V-J signature model, with about 88% sensitivity and approximately 84% specificity obtained in cross-validation and 80%/75% obtained in testing. Most expanded thyroid clonotypes (frequency above 0.001) were also detected in blood, suggesting blood repertoires may reflect thyroid immune responses.

The TCR beta CDR3 regions were amplified from the RNA transcripts. The TCR CDR3 was subjected to a first round of RT-PCR using the HTBI primer set and the Qiagen OneStep RT-PCR kit. A second multiplex PCR round built the libraries, followed by size selection and purification. Libraries were sequenced paired-end with 100 bp reads on an Illumina HiSeq2000. The original methods were these. SOAPnuke was used to process the raw data, throwing out any read that contained adapters or uncalled bases, had a mean Phred below 15, or lacked an exact constant-primer or identifier match. High-quality paired reads were merged using COPE v1.2.5, and each unique nucleotide sequence was defined as a clonotype. Clonotypes were aligned to IMGT TRBV, TRBD and TRBJ reference segments using MiTCR v1.1. The analysis included only V-J combinations with a frequency above 0.0001, which together covered roughly 99% of the repertoires. The TCS score was defined as F50 (clonal expansion) divided by E x V (chaos), with BLOSUM62-based TCRdist calculated between CDR3 peptides within each V-J. Welch's t-statistics and random forest reduced 514 V-J features to roughly 13, which were used in a naive Bayes classifier (R e1071). Starting from the raw public reads, TCRdb applied fastp trimming at Q25, assembled clones with MiXCR and retained in-frame beta chains. Every entry covers one CDR3 protein and lists the most common genes and DNA from its rows. TCRdb, not the authors, supplied the V and J calls. The sample table holds 490,000 or so distinct CDR3 sequences, of which 20% were seen once. The ten largest clones capture about half of the sample.

V lost 11 bases and J lost 2 bases, and the count of bases not matched to a germline gene is 3. The germline V gene encodes CDR1 MNHEY and CDR2 SMNVEV (reference sequence). Spanning cysteine to phenylalanine, the CDR3 consists of 12 amino acids. The retained sequence is limited to the CDR3, 36 bases, with the frame set at the first base. The V and J genes are TRBV27 and TRBJ1-2, with 9 central nucleotides matching TRBD1. This receptor was taken from a man in his forties with Graves' ophthalmopathy. Sequencing was carried out using blood. The DNA sequence follows: TGTGCCGTGGGACAGGGAAACTATGGCTACACCTTC. The translation is CAVGQGNYGYTF.